These 2 T cell receptor beta chains came from one sample sequenced in a study of T cell repertoires in aging, cancer and after chemotherapy. Amplification of TCR beta used genomic DNA extracted from peripheral blood. Rearranged V-D-J TRB sequences were amplified with a mixed TRB-A/B primer pool. TCRdb independently ran MiXCR on the multiplex PCR reads; one entry per CDR3 protein. The repertoire holds thousands of distinct CDR3 sequences, with approximately 25% as singletons. Sample: blood. The receptors originated from a human donor in good health.

This clonotype qualifies as medium-sized. This rearrangement joins TRBV12-3 or TRBV12-4 to TRBJ2-2, with D possibly TRBD2 on 5 matching bases. The germline V and J ends were trimmed by 1 base and 0 bases, with 6 bases remaining between them. This CDR3 contains 15 residues. The CDR3 nucleotides are TGTGCCAGCAGTTTAGGGCGGGCGAACACCGGGGAGCTGTTTTTT. It codes for CASSLGRANTGELFF.

The rearrangement links TRBV12-3 or TRBV12-4 to TRBJ2-1; D may match TRBD1 or TRBD2 (5 bases each). Deletions cut 3 bases from V and 7 bases from J, with 16 bases between. The CDR3 totals 15 residues. The DNA of the CDR3 is TGTGCCAGCAGTTTCATCGGGACCAACCTGAATGAGCAGTTCTTC. Translating it yields CASSFIGTNLNEQFF.